Each of the 17 T cell receptor beta chains below was sequenced from the same sample in a study of T cell repertoires in aging, cancer and after chemotherapy. Rearranged V-D-J TRB sequences were amplified with a mixed TRB-A/B primer pool. A single record per CDR3 protein comes from TCRdb applying MiXCR to the multiplex PCR reads. In the table there are some 6,700 distinct CDR3 sequences, 53% of which are singletons. Amplification of TCR beta used genomic DNA extracted from peripheral blood. Input material: blood. The source of these receptors is a human donor with a solid tumor.

The CDR3 spells CSAHGLAGNSTDTQYF. The CDR3 DNA is TGCAGTGCTCACGGACTAGCGGGGAATAGCACAGATACGCAGTATTTT. The chain is built from TRBV20-1 and TRBJ2-3; the match to TRBD2 covers 12 bases. Germline V gene sequence: CDR1 DFQATT, CDR2 SNEGSKA (reference sequence). The V and J ends lost 5 bases and 0 bases, in that order; junction bases with no gene match: 6. This CDR3 comprises 16 residues.

The rearrangement uses TRBV28 and TRBJ2-7; either TRBD1 or TRBD2 may fit D (5 bases each). V was shortened by 2 bases and J by 2 bases, with 7 bases between the two germline ends. The CDR3 contains 13 residues. Germline lookup yields CDR1 MDHEN and CDR2 SYDVKM. Written as DNA, the CDR3 is TGTGCCAGCAGTTTAACGGGACCCTACGAGCAGTACTTC. It yields the protein CASSLTGPYEQYF.

CDR3 protein: CASSLKWGGRSPLHF. CDR3 DNA: TGTGCCAGCAGTTTAAAGTGGGGTGGTCGCTCACCCCTCCACTTT. The chain has TRBV27 and TRBJ1-6; D not certain. The germline V gene encodes CDR1 MNHEY and CDR2 SMNVEV (reference sequence). This CDR3 spans 15 amino acids. Trimming cost V 2 bases and J 10 bases, with 15 bases left between them.

A few counts support this clonotype. V and J are TRBV27 and TRBJ2-7; a weak D match, TRBD1 (6 bases). The CDR3 consists of 13 residues. Per germline, CDR1 MNHEY and CDR2 SMNVEV (reference sequence). Trimming left V 7 bases short and J 4 bases short, with 14 bases between. CDR3 sequence: CASTSGTRYEQYF. CDR3 bases: TGTGCCAGCACCTCCGGGACACGGTACGAGCAGTACTTC.

V gene TRBV28 combines with J gene TRBJ2-3; no clear D gene. The CDR3 has 12 residues. The ends were cut back, 7 bases at V and 2 bases at J, with 7 bases in the middle. Germline CDR1 is MDHEN and CDR2 is SYDVKM. The CDR3 protein is CASISYTDTQYF. The CDR3 nucleotides read TGTGCCAGCATCTCTTACACAGATACGCAGTATTTT.

This clonotype was seen a handful of times. The V and J genes are TRBV6-1 and TRBJ1-6; tentative D call: TRBD1 (5 bases). V lost 6 bases and J 6 bases, leaving 15 bases between the germline ends. This CDR3 has 15 amino acids. Germline CDR1 and CDR2: MNHNS and SASEGT. The CDR3 sequence is CASRQPGLLNSPLHF. In nucleotides, the CDR3 is TGTGCCAGCAGGCAACCGGGACTTCTTAATTCACCCCTCCACTTT.

This clonotype occurred a few times. The gene calls are TRBV11-2 and TRBJ2-2; the D is unclear. This CDR3 comprises 16 residues. The V gene lost 2 bases and the J gene lost 0 bases, with 10 bases spanning the gap. Per germline, CDR1 SGHAT and CDR2 FQNNGV. The CDR3 DNA is TGTGCCAGCAGCTTAATGGGAATTGCGAACACCGGGGAGCTGTTTTTT. This encodes CASSLMGIANTGELFF.

In its sample, this clonotype was seen a few times. This rearrangement joins TRBV6-1 to TRBJ1-1; D remains ambiguous. The CDR3 covers 14 residues. The V end lost 2 bases, the J end lost 3 bases, and 10 bases lay between the germline ends. The V gene's germline CDR1 is MNHNS and CDR2 SASEGT. CDR3 DNA sequence: TGTGCCAGCAGTGAACAGGCAGCCTACACTGAAGCTTTCTTT. This gives the protein CASSEQAAYTEAFF.

The chain uses TRBV12-3 or TRBV12-4 and TRBJ2-3; TRBD2 matches at 8 bases. This CDR3 has 15 amino acids. V shed 4 bases, J shed 1 base, and the junction held 4 bases outside the gene matches. CDR3 DNA sequence: TGTGCCAGCAGTTGGCGGGAGGAGGGCACAGATACGCAGTATTTT. Protein: CASSWREEGTDTQYF.

The chain uses TRBV5-1 and TRBJ2-7; D could derive from TRBD1 or TRBD2 (5 bases each). Between the trimmed V and J ends, which lost 5 bases and 0 bases, there was a span of 15 bases. There are 15 residues in the CDR3. CDR1 SGHRS and CDR2 YFSETQ come from the germline V gene. The CDR3 DNA sequence: TGCGCCAGCAGTCCTTGGGACGCCAGCTCCTACGAGCAGTACTTC. Its protein product is CASSPWDASSYEQYF.

This chain connects TRBV6-5 to TRBJ2-7; D uncertain. This CDR3 has 13 amino acids. Trimming took 2 bases from V and 1 from J, leaving 6 bases between them. Looked up from germline, CDR1 is MNHEY and CDR2 is SVGAGI. CDR3 residues: CASSYGFSYEQYF. CDR3 DNA: TGTGCCAGCAGTTACGGGTTTTCCTACGAGCAGTACTTC.

This chain links TRBV10-3 with TRBJ2-3; TRBD2 agrees at 14 bases. Germline CDR1 and CDR2: ENHRY and SYGVKD. The CDR3 loop spans 15 amino acids. V lost 6 bases, J lost 8 bases, and 7 bases stayed unmatched. CDR3 amino acids: CAISSTSGRALTQYF. The CDR3 nucleotides read TGTGCCATCAGCTCGACTAGCGGGAGGGCCCTTACGCAGTATTTT.

J is TRBJ1-4 and V is TRBV7-9; possible D gene TRBD1, 6 bases. V shed 4 bases and J shed 4 bases, with 10 bases lying between them. This CDR3 is built from 14 residues. CDR1 SEHNR and CDR2 FQNEAQ come from the germline V gene (reference sequence). As DNA, the CDR3 is TGTGCCAGCAGCTGGACAGCCCTTAATGAAAAACTGTTTTTT. It encodes CASSWTALNEKLFF.

This sequence joins TRBV6-5 and TRBJ1-1, with TRBD1 matching 10 bases. CDR1 and CDR2 (germline): MNHEY, SVGAGI. The CDR3 runs 15 residues. J was trimmed by 4 bases and V by 0 bases; bases with no gene match: 2. CDR3: CASSYSGQGITEAFF. The CDR3, as DNA: TGTGCCAGCAGTTACTCGGGACAGGGGATCACTGAAGCTTTCTTT.

A few counts support this clonotype. The chain links TRBV6-5 to TRBJ1-1; 10 nucleotides match TRBD1. The CDR3 runs 15 residues. After removal of 4 bases from V and 4 bases from J, the junction contained 6 bases not matched to a gene. Per germline, CDR1 MNHEY and CDR2 SVGAGI. CDR3 sequence (DNA): TGTGCCAGCAGTTCCGTCCGGACAGGGGGCACTGAAGCTTTCTTT. Amino acid sequence: CASSSVRTGGTEAFF.

This clonotype has a handful of counts. The V call is TRBV6-5, the J call TRBJ1-6, with D perhaps TRBD1 (6 bases). Germline V gives CDR1 MNHEY, CDR2 SVGAGI. Trimming took 5 bases from V and 8 from J, leaving 13 bases between them. The CDR3 contains 14 residues. The CDR3 region has the DNA TGTGCCAGCAGTGAGGGGGGGGTGGATTCACCCCTCCACTTT. Its protein is CASSEGGVDSPLHF.

This rearrangement joins TRBV18 to TRBJ2-5; perhaps TRBD2 as D (5 bases). The CDR3 length is 13 residues. Trimming stripped 1 base from V and 5 bases from J, with 8 bases between. Per germline, CDR1 KGHSH and CDR2 LQKENI. In nucleotides, the CDR3 is TGTGCCAGCTCACCACATGAGGGTGAGACCCAGTACTTC. Translation: CASSPHEGETQYF. Filled out from reference TRBV18 and TRBJ2-5, the complete variable domain reads NAGVMQNPRHLVRRRGQEARLRCSPMKGHSHVYWYRQLPEEGLKFMVYLQKENIIDESGMPKERFSAEFPKEGPSILRIQQVVRGDSAAYFCASSPHEGETQYFGPGTRLLVL.